The 9 T cell receptor beta chains below come from one sample, sequenced in a study of T-cell memory formation after mild COVID-19. TCRdb processed the 5' RACE reads anew with MiXCR; each CDR3 protein has one entry. The table lists a few hundred thousand distinct CDR3 sequences, around 15% of them singletons, with around 20% in the top ten. Sequencing used PBMCs or a T cell subset sorted from them (not recorded which). These TCRs come from a man younger than 30 who had mild COVID-19 (a few samples of this study predate the infection). Cell type and time point are not known.

The V gene is TRBV7-9, the J gene TRBJ1-1, with 7 bases lining up with TRBD1. J lost 3 bases, V lost 3 bases, and 4 bases had no gene match. The CDR3 has 14 residues. Germline CDR1 is SEHNR and CDR2 is FQNEAQ (reference sequence). As DNA, the CDR3 is TGTGCCAGCAGCTTTGGACAGGCGTACACTGAAGCTTTCTTT. The encoded protein is CASSFGQAYTEAFF.

This clonotype was observed a handful of times. This CDR3 is CASSLSPGKHF. The CDR3 coding sequence is TGTGCCAGCAGCTTATCGCCGGGAAAGCATTTT. The gene calls are TRBV7-2 and TRBJ1-5; no reliable D call. Germline CDR1 is SGHTA and CDR2 is FQGNSA. The CDR3 runs 11 residues. V was pared by 2 bases and J by 14 bases, with 10 bases between.

The chain has TRBV30 and TRBJ1-1, with 8 bases that match TRBD1. V shed 0 bases, J shed 7 bases, and the junction held 13 bases outside the gene matches. The CDR3 loop spans 16 amino acids. The germline CDR1 and CDR2 sequences are GTSNPN and SVGIG (reference sequence). The CDR3 region is CAWSVGLGRGPYEAFF. CDR3 sequence (DNA): TGTGCCTGGAGTGTAGGGCTGGGCAGGGGGCCGTATGAAGCTTTCTTT.

This clonotype was counted only a few times. The chain recombines TRBV20-1 with TRBJ2-4, with TRBD2 identical over 7 bases. In germline, CDR1 is DFQATT, CDR2 SNEGSKA (reference sequence). With 6 bases clipped from V and 2 bases from J, the junction kept 10 bases outside the gene matches. The CDR3 is 15 residues long. This chain's CDR3 is CSALRGSASKNIQYF. CDR3 DNA sequence: TGCAGTGCCCTGCGGGGGAGTGCGTCCAAAAACATTCAGTACTTC.

This clonotype was found a few times. The rearrangement uses TRBV6-1 and TRBJ1-6, with TRBD1 matching 7 bases. The germline CDR1 and CDR2 sequences are MNHNS and SASEGT. This CDR3 is built from 16 residues. V gave up 5 bases and J gave up 6 bases; unmatched junction bases: 10. CDR3 region: CASSPSTGRVNSPLHF. The CDR3 DNA reads TGTGCCAGCAGTCCGTCGACAGGGCGGGTTAATTCACCCCTCCACTTT.

The chain is built from TRBV12-3 or TRBV12-4 and TRBJ2-7; 8 positions agree with TRBD1. Trimming at V came to 5 bases and at J to 6 bases, leaving 9 bases not matched to a gene. The CDR3 has 14 amino acids. The CDR3 nucleotides are TGTGCCAGCAGTCCGCCGGGACAGGCTAGCGAGCAGTACTTC. Translating it yields CASSPPGQASEQYF.

In its sample, this clonotype was seen a few times. The V gene is TRBV5-1, the J gene TRBJ2-2; 7 bases match TRBD1. The V gene end was trimmed by 4 bases and the J gene end by 3 bases; junction bases not matched to a gene: 3. Germline V CDR1 and CDR2: SGHRS, YFSETQ. This CDR3 has 14 residues. CDR3 nucleotides: TGCGCCAGCAGCCCGGGACAGTACACCGGGGAGCTGTTTTTT. Protein: CASSPGQYTGELFF.

This clonotype appeared a few times. The V gene is TRBV7-2, the J gene TRBJ2-2, with a possible D match to TRBD1 (5 bases). Looked up from germline, CDR1 is SGHTA and CDR2 is FQGNSA. This CDR3 comprises 12 residues. V shed 4 bases and J shed 7 bases, with 7 bases lying between them. CDR3 bases: TGTGCCAGCAGCTGGACATTCGGGGAGCTGTTTTTT. Translating it yields CASSWTFGELFF.

The sample holds many counts of this clonotype. The J gene is TRBJ2-5, the V gene TRBV28; D unclear. The CDR3 totals 10 residues. V gave up 6 bases and J gave up 5 bases, with 4 bases separating them. Per the germline V gene, CDR1 is MDHEN and CDR2 is SYDVKM. The CDR3 DNA reads as TGTGCCAGCAGCCGGGAGACCCAGTACTTC. Residues: CASSRETQYF.